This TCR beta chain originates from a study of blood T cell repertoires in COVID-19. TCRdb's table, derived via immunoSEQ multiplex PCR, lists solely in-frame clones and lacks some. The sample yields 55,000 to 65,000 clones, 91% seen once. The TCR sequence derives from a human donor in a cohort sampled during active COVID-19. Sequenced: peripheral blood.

CDR3 loop: CASSLSASGNNEQFF. CDR3 coding DNA: TGTGCCAGCAGCTTATCCGCTAGCGGGAACAATGAGCAGTTCTTC. The J gene is TRBJ2-1, the V gene TRBV7-3; 9 nucleotides match TRBD2. Losses at the gene ends were 2 bases for V and 5 bases for J; bases not matched to a gene: 4. From germline, CDR1 is SGHTA and CDR2 FQGTGA. The CDR3 sequence is 15 residues long.